The entry below describes one T cell receptor beta chain. This sample stems from a study of OX40 agonist ivuxolimab in advanced cancers. Only in-frame clones appear in the TCRdb table, and some are missing; sequencing was by immunoSEQ multiplex PCR. This table holds about 120,000 clones, 80% to 90% found once. Germline V gene lookup returns CDR1 SGDLS and CDR2 YYNGEE. The CDR3 covers 15 residues. V lost 2 bases, J lost 4 bases, and 4 bases stayed unmatched. The rearrangement links TRBV9 to TRBJ2-1, with 9 nucleotides matching TRBD1. The TCR was taken from an adult with an advanced solid tumor such as melanoma, head and neck, liver or kidney cancer. The sequences come from CD4+ or CD8+ T cells sorted from blood, collected in a trial of the OX40 agonist ivuxolimab. Here the CDR3 reads CASSVRGTGYNEQFF. CDR3 sequence (DNA): TGTGCCAGCAGCGTGAGAGGGACAGGGTACAATGAGCAGTTCTTC.